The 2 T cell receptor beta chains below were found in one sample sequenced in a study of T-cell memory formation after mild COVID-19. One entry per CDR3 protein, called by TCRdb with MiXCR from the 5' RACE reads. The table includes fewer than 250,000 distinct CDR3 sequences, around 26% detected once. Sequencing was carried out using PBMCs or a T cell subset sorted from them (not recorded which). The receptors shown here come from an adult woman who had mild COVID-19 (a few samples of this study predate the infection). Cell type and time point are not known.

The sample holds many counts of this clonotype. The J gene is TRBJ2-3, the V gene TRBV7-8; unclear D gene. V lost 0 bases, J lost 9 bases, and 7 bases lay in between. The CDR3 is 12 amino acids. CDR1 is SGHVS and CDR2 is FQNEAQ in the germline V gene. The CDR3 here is CASSLAHYTQYF. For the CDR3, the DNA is TGTGCCAGCAGCTTAGCGCACTACACGCAGTATTTT.

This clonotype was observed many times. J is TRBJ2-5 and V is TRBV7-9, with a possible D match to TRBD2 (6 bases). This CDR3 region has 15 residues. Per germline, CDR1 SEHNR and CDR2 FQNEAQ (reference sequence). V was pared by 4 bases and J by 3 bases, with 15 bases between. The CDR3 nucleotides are TGTGCCAGCAGCTCAGAGGGACGGACTAAAGAGACCCAGTACTTC. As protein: CASSSEGRTKETQYF.